A selection of T cell receptor beta chains follows, all from one sample in a study of control samples from healthy donors and cancer patients. Profiling relied on immunoSEQ multiplex PCR, and the TCRdb table lists in-frame clones only, not all of them. The sample records over 150,000 clones, under 95% being singletons. Sequencing was done on a sample of blood. The origin of the receptors is a woman aged 18-29 years in good health. Both conserved end residues are part of each CDR3. A D gene is named only where the DNA matches it firmly. Where a row states a size, it is once, few, many or the class of an expanded clone; other rows omit it.

D	J	V	size	CDR3	DNA
TRBD1	TRBJ1-5	TRBV19	once	CASVKDRISNQPQHF	TGTGCCAGCGTTAAGGACAGGATTAGCAATCAGCCCCAGCATTTT
-	TRBJ2-7	TRBV27	-	CASSQPQGFGYEQYF	TGTGCCAGCAGTCAACCCCAGGGGTTTGGGTACGAGCAGTACTTC
-	TRBJ2-1	TRBV9	once	CASSEQVWRDPPNEQFF	TGTGCCAGCAGCGAACAGGTCTGGCGAGACCCCCCCAATGAGCAGTTCTTC
-	TRBJ1-2	TRBV6-4	-	CARQDRSPNYGYTF	TGTGCCAGACAAGACAGGAGCCCCAACTATGGCTACACCTTC
-	TRBJ2-7	TRBV10-3	once	CAISESIRTPSYEQYF	TGTGCCATCAGTGAGTCGATCAGGACCCCCTCCTACGAGCAGTACTTC
TRBD1	TRBJ1-3	TRBV4-3	-	CASSQDLTGQTYSGNTIYF	TGCGCCAGCAGCCAAGATCTAACGGGACAGACATACTCTGGAAACACCATATATTTT
TRBD1	TRBJ1-4	TRBV11-2	once	CASSLLRGSANEKLFF	TGTGCCAGCAGCTTGCTCAGGGGGTCAGCTAATGAAAAACTGTTTTTT
-	TRBJ1-2	TRBV25-1	-	CASSEVGGRRGYTF	TGTGCCAGCAGTGAGGTCGGGGGGCGACGGGGCTACACCTTC
TRBD1	TRBJ2-7	TRBV28	-	CASTIGGLGTGAYEQYF	TGTGCCAGCACTATAGGGGGTTTAGGGACAGGGGCCTACGAGCAGTACTTC
-	TRBJ2-1	TRBV11-2	-	CASSLDRRGYNEQFF	TGTGCCAGCAGCTTAGATCGCCGGGGTTACAATGAGCAGTTCTTC
TRBD1	TRBJ2-1	TRBV2	-	CASKTGGVSLNEQFF	TGTGCCAGCAAGACAGGGGGCGTATCCCTCAATGAGCAGTTCTTC
TRBD1	TRBJ2-1	TRBV11-3	-	CASSPTGGLYNEQFF	TGTGCCAGCAGCCCTACAGGGGGGCTCTACAATGAGCAGTTCTTC
-	TRBJ1-1	TRBV9	-	CASSLYRGTEAFF	TGTGCCAGCAGTCTATATCGAGGCACTGAAGCTTTCTTT
-	TRBJ1-1	TRBV19	-	CASSMALDSMNTEAFF	TGTGCCAGTAGTATGGCCCTGGACAGCATGAACACTGAAGCTTTCTTT
TRBD1	TRBJ1-1	TRBV7-3	many	CASSPKTRDRSYMNTEAFF	TGTGCCAGCAGCCCGAAGACCAGGGACAGGAGTTATATGAACACTGAAGCTTTCTTT
-	TRBJ1-2	TRBV10-3	once	CAISASRGAGYTF	TGTGCCATCAGTGCCTCTAGGGGGGCTGGCTACACCTTC
-	TRBJ1-1	TRBV28	once	CASSPRGAVNTEAFF	TGTGCCAGCAGTCCTCGAGGGGCCGTGAACACTGAAGCTTTCTTT
-	TRBJ1-2	TRBV5-6	-	CASSLVVLGGNYGYTF	TGTGCCAGCAGCTTGGTGGTATTGGGGGGGAACTATGGCTACACCTTC
-	TRBJ1-2	TRBV2	-	CASSGQKIGGYTF	TGTGCCAGCAGCGGACAGAAGATAGGTGGCTACACCTTC
TRBD2	TRBJ2-1	TRBV13	-	CASSALGLAGALYSYNEQFF	TGTGCCAGCAGCGCCCTAGGACTAGCGGGCGCCCTTTACTCCTACAATGAGCAGTTCTTC
TRBD1	TRBJ2-7	TRBV6-5	few	CASIPSGGNEQYF	TGTGCCAGCATCCCCTCAGGGGGCAACGAGCAGTACTTC
TRBD1	TRBJ2-1	TRBV27	-	CASSLLGQANEQFF	TGTGCCAGCAGTTTATTGGGACAGGCCAATGAGCAGTTCTTC
-	TRBJ1-2	TRBV28	-	CASSLRRSNYGYTF	TGTGCCAGCAGTTTAAGGCGTTCTAACTATGGCTACACCTTC
-	TRBJ2-1	TRBV5-1	few	CASSPAPRNEQFF	TGCGCCAGCAGCCCCGCCCCCAGGAATGAGCAGTTCTTC
-	TRBJ2-1	TRBV27	-	CASPMGPANEQFF	TGTGCCAGCCCAATGGGACCCGCCAATGAGCAGTTCTTC
-	TRBJ2-3	TRBV19	-	CASSQGGVISTDTQYF	TGTGCCAGTAGTCAGGGAGGCGTTATTAGCACAGATACGCAGTATTTT
TRBD1	TRBJ1-2	TRBV19	-	CASSGQGYGYTF	TGTGCCAGTAGTGGACAGGGGTATGGCTACACCTTC
TRBD2	TRBJ2-7	TRBV3-1/TRBV3-2	-	CASSLQLPGLVSYGQYF	TGTGCCAGCAGCCTACAGCTCCCGGGACTAGTATCCTACGGGCAGTACTTC
-	TRBJ1-2	TRBV24-1	-	CATSDQYSPDGYTF	TGTGCCACCAGTGACCAATACTCCCCTGATGGCTACACCTTC
-	TRBJ1-1	TRBV29-1	-	CSVEDLIEAFF	TGCAGCGTTGAAGATCTAATTGAAGCTTTCTTT
-	TRBJ1-1	TRBV12-3/TRBV12-4	-	CASGPRNTEAFF	TGTGCCAGCGGCCCCCGAAACACTGAAGCTTTCTTT
-	TRBJ1-4	TRBV28	-	CASSDAGTLNEKLFF	TGTGCCAGCAGTGACGCAGGTACCCTTAATGAAAAACTGTTTTTT